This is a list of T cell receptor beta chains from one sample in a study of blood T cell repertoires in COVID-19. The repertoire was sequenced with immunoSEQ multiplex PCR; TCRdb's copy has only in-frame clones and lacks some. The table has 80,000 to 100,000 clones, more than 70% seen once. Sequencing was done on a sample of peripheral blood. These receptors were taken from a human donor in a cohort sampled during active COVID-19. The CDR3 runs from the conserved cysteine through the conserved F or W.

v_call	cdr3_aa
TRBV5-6	CASSLVFGDRANTEAFF
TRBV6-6	CASSYSTSGEETQYF
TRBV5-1	CASSPDRDRNTEAFF
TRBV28	CASSFSGRAADTQYF
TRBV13	CASSLQGPVETQYF
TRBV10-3	CAILEQGIGEQYF
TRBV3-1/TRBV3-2	CASSQGAGLNTGELFF
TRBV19	CASSSGSGDEQFF
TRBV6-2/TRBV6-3	CASSIAGLTYEQYF
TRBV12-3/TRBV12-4	CASRLAGTYEQYF
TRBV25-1	CASSLPGTGIGYTF
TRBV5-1	CASRPWGDSYSYEQYF